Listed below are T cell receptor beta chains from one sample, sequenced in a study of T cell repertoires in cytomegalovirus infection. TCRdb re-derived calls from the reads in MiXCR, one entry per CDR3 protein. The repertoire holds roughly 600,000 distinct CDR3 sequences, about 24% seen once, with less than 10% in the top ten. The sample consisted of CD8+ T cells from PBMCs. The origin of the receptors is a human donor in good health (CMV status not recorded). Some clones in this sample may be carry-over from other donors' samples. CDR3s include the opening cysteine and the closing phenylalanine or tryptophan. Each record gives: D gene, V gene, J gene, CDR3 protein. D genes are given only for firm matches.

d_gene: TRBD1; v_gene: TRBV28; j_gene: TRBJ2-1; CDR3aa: CASDAGTGVSEQFF
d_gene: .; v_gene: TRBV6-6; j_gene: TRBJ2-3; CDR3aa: CASSPGISTDTQYF
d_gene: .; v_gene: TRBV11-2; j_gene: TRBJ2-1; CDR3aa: CASSSGPFEFF
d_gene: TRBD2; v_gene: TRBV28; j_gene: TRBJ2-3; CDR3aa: CASSFFSGAFGTDTQYF
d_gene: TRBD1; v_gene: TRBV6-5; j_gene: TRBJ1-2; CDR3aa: CASSNRGLHYGYTF
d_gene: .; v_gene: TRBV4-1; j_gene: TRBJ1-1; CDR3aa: CASSPGRLGNTEAFF
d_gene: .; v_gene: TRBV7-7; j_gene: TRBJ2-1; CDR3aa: CASSLGLPGNNEQFF
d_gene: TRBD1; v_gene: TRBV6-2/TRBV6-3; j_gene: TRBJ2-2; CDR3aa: CATRQGAPGELFF
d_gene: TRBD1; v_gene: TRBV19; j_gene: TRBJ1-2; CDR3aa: CASSKPGTGKPEWYGYTF
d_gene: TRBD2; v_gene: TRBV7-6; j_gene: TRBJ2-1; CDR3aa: CASSLASGTSFLNEQFF
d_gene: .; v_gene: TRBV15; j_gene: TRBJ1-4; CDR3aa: CATSRRQSRRNEKLFF
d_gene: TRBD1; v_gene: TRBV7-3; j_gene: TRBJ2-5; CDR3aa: CASSPGQGHRETQYF
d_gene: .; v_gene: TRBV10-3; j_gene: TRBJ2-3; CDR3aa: CAISESVGTSTDTQYF
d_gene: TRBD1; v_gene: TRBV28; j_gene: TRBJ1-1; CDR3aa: CASSPGQVINTEAFF
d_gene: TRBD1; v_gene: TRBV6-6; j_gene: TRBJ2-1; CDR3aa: CASRPRDRGLDEQFF
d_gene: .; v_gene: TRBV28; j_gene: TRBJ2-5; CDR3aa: CASRARVKRETQYF
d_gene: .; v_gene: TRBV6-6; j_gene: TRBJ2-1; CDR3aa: CASSYFGTPYNEQFF
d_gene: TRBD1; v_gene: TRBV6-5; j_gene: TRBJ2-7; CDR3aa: CASSYFPGQVSYEQYF
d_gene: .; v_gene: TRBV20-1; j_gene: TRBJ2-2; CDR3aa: CSAFPKDSWVGELFF
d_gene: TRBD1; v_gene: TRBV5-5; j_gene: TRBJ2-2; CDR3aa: CASSSDRGTGELFF
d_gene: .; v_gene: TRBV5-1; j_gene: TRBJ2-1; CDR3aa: CASSLASGYYNEQFF
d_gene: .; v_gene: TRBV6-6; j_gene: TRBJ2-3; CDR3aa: CASSFPTRLTDTQYF
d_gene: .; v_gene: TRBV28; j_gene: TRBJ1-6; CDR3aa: CASSRKRSYNSPLHF
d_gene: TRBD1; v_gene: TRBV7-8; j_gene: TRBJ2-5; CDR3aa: CASSPPRTGAVETQYF
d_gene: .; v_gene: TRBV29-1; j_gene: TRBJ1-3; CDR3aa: CSVSHSGNTIYF
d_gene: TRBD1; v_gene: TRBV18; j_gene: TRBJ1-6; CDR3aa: CASSHGTGSDSPLHF